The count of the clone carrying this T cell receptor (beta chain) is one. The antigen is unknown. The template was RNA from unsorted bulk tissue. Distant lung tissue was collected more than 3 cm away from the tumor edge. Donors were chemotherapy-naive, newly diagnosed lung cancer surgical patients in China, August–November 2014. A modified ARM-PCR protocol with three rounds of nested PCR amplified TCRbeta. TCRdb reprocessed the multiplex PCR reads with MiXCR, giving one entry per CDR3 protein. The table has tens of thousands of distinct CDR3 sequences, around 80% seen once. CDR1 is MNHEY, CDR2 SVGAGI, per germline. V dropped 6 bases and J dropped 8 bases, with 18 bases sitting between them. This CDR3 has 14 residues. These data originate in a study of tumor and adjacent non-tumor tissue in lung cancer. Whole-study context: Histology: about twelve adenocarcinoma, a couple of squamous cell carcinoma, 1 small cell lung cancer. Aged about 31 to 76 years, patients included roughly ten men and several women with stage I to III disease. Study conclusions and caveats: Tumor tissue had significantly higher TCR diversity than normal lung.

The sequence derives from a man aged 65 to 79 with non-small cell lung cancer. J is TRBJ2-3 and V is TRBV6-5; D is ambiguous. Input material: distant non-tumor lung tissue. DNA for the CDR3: TGTGCCAGCAGCTCTTCAACTCGCCGAGTTACGCAGTATTTT. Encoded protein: CASSSSTRRVTQYF.